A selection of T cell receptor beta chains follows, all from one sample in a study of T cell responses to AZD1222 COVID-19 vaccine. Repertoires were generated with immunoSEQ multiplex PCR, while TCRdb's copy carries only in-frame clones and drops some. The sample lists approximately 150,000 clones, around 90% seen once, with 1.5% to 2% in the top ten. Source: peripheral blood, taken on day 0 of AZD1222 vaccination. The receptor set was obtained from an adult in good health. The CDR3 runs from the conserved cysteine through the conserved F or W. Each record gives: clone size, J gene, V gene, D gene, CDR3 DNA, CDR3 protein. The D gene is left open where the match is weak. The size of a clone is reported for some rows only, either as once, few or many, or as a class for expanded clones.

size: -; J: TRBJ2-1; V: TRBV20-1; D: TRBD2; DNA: TGCAGTGCCTCCGGGACTAGCGGGTTCTTC; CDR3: CSASGTSGFF
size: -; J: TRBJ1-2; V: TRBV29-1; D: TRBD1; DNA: TGCAGCGTCCCAGGGGGCGGGCCGGATGGCTACACCTTC; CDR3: CSVPGGGPDGYTF
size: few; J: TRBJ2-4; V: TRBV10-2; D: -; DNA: TGCGCCAGCAGGAGTGGCCTTATTCAGTACTTC; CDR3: CASRSGLIQYF
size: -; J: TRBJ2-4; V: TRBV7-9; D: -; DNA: TGTGCCAGCAGCATACCAAACAGGGATGGCAAAAACATTCAGTACTTC; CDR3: CASSIPNRDGKNIQYF
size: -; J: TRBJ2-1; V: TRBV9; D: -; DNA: TGTGCCAGCAGCGTAGCTACCGGCGGGGGCGTCTCCTACAATGAGCAGTTCTTC; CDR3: CASSVATGGGVSYNEQFF
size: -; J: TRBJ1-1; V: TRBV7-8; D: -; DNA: TGTGCCACTAGGGTGAGGGGCACTGAAGCTTTCTTT; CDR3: CATRVRGTEAFF
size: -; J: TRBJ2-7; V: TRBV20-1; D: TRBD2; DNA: TGCAGTGCTAGTCGAGGGACTAGCGGAGCCTACGAGCAGTACTTC; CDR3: CSASRGTSGAYEQYF
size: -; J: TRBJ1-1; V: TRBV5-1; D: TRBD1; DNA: TGCGCCAGCAGCTCCGGACAGGTGAACACTGAAGCTTTCTTT; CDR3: CASSSGQVNTEAFF
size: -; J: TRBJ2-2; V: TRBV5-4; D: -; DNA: TGTGCCAGCGCGCTCCGCAGGGGATACACCGGGGAGCTGTTTTTT; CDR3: CASALRRGYTGELFF
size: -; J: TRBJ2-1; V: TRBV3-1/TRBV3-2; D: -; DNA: TGTGCCAGCAGCCAAGGGGACTCCTACAATGAGCAGTTCTTC; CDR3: CASSQGDSYNEQFF
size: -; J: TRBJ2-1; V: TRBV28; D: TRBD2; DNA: TGTGCCAGCAGCCCGGAAGCGGGAGGGTCCTACAATGAGCAGTTCTTC; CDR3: CASSPEAGGSYNEQFF
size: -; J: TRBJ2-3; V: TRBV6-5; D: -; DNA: TGTGCCAGCACCAGTGGGGTACACGCCACAGATACGCAGTATTTT; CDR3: CASTSGVHATDTQYF
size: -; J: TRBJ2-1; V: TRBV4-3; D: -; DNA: TGCGCCAGCAGCCAAGATAGAGGCGTCCTGTATGAGCAGTTCTTC; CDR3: CASSQDRGVLYEQFF
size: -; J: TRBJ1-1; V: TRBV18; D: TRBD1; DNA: TGTGCCAGCTCATTCTCGACAGGGAGGGCCACTGAAGCTTTCTTT; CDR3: CASSFSTGRATEAFF
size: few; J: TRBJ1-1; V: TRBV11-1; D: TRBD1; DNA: TGTGCCAGCAGCCGGCCGACAGGGTTTAACACTGAAGCTTTCTTT; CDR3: CASSRPTGFNTEAFF
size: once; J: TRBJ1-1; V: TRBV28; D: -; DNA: TGTGCCAGCAGTTTCTCGGGACGGGATGAAGCTTTCTTT; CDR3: CASSFSGRDEAFF
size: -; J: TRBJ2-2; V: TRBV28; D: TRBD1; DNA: TGTGCCAGCAGTTCCGGACAGGGGGACACCGGGGAGCTGTTTTTT; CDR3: CASSSGQGDTGELFF
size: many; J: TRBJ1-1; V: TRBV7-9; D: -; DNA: TGTGCCAGCAGCGCGGACAATTGGGCAATGGACGACACTGAAGCTTTCTTT; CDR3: CASSADNWAMDDTEAFF
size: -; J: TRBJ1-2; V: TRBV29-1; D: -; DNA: TGCAGCGTTGAGGGGGACGGGAACTATGGCTACACCTTC; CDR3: CSVEGDGNYGYTF
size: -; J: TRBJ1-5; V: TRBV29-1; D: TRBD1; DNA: TGCAGCGACGACAGGGAGGGCAATCAGCCCCAGCATTTT; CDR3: CSDDREGNQPQHF
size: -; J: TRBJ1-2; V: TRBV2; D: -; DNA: TGTGCCAGCAGGGCAGGTGGCATGGATGGCTACACCTTC; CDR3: CASRAGGMDGYTF
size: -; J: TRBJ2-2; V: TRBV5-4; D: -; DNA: TGTGCCAGCACCATGAAGGGGGTTACCGGGGAGCTGTTTTTT; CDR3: CASTMKGVTGELFF
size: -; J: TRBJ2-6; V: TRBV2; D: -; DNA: TGTGCCAGCAGTACTAGGGAGGCAGGCTACTCTGGGGCCAACGTCCTGACTTTC; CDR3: CASSTREAGYSGANVLTF
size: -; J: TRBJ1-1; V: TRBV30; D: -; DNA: TGTGCCTGGAGTCCACAGGGCACTGAAGCTTTCTTT; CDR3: CAWSPQGTEAFF
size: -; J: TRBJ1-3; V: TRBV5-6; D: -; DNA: TGTGCCAGCAGCTTGGGGTTAAAGAGTAGTAGCTCTGGAAACACCATATATTTT; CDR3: CASSLGLKSSSSGNTIYF
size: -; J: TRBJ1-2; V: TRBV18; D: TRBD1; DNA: TGTGCCAGCTCACCCAACAGGGGGCTTGACTATGGCTACACCTTC; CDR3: CASSPNRGLDYGYTF
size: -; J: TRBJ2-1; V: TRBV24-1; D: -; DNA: TGTGCCACCGAATCCCCTTCATTGGGGTATGAGCAGTTCTTC; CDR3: CATESPSLGYEQFF
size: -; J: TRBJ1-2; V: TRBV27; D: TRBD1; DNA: TGTGCCAGCAGTTTGACCGGGACAGGGGGTCTCTATGGCTACACCTTC; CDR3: CASSLTGTGGLYGYTF
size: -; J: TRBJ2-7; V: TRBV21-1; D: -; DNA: TGTGCCAGCAGCAAAGTAGGCAGGGAGAAACTAGCGGGTACTAACCACTACGAGCAGTACTTC; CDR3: CASSKVGREKLAGTNHYEQYF
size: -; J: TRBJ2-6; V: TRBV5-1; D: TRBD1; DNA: TGCGCCAGCAGCCAGACAGGGACCCCTGGGGCCAACGTCCTGACTTTC; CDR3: CASSQTGTPGANVLTF
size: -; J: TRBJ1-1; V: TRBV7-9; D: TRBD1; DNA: TGTGCCAGCAGCTACGACAGGGGTTCTGAAGCTTTCTTT; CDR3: CASSYDRGSEAFF
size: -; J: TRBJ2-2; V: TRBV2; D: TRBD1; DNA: TGTGCCAGCACGGGACAGAGGAGCGGCACCGGGGAGCTGTTTTTT; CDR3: CASTGQRSGTGELFF
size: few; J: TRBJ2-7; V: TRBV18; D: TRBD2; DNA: TGTGCCAGCTCACCTCGCGGGAGACCCTACGAGCAGTACTTC; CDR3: CASSPRGRPYEQYF
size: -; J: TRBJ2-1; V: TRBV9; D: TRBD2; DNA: TGTGCCAGCAGCGTAGGGGTGAGCGGGAGCTCCTACAATGAGCAGTTCTTC; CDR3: CASSVGVSGSSYNEQFF
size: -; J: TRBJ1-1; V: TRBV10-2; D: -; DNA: TGCGCCAGCAGTGAAACTCGTTCGGCAGCGACTGAGGCTTTCTTT; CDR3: CASSETRSAATEAFF
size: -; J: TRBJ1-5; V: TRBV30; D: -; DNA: TGTGCCTGGAGTGATACAAATCAGCCCCAGCATTTT; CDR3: CAWSDTNQPQHF
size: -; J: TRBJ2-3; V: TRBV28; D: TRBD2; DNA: TGTGCCAGCAGTTTATCGACTAGCGGGAGTAGGTCAGATACGCAGTATTTT; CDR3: CASSLSTSGSRSDTQYF
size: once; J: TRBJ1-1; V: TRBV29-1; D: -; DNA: TGCAGCGTTGCGGCGGATATGAACACTGAAGCTTTCTTT; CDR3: CSVAADMNTEAFF
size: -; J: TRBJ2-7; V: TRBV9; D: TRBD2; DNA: TGTGCCAGCAGCGTAGGACTAGCGGGAGGCGGATCCTACGAGCAGTACTTC; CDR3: CASSVGLAGGGSYEQYF
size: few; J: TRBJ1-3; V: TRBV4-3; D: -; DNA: TGCGCCAGCAGCCAAGATCCCCAGGGGACGGGCGGAAACACCATATATTTT; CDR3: CASSQDPQGTGGNTIYF
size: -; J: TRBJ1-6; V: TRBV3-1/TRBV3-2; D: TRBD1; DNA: TGTGCCAGCAGCCGGGACAGCTTTAATTCACCCCTCCACTTT; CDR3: CASSRDSFNSPLHF
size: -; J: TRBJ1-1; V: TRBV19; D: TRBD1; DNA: TGTGCCAGTAGTAATACAGGGGTGAGGAACACTGAAGCTTTCTTT; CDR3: CASSNTGVRNTEAFF
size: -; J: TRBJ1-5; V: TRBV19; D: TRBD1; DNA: TGTGCCAGTAGTCCCCGAGACAGGGGAAATCAGCCCCAGCATTTT; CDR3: CASSPRDRGNQPQHF
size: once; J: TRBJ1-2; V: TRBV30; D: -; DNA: TGTGCCTGGAGTGTACGGAACAGGGATAGTGGCTACACCTTC; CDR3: CAWSVRNRDSGYTF
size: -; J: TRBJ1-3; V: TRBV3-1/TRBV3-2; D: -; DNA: TGTGCCAGCAGTCTAGTAGGCCCTGGAAACACCATATATTTT; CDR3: CASSLVGPGNTIYF
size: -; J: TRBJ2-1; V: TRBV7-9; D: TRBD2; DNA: TGTGCCAGCAGCTTAGGGGGGAGGGCCGGAGTTTTAGAGCAGTTCTTC; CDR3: CASSLGGRAGVLEQFF
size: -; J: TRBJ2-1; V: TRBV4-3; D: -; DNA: TGCGCCAGCAGACCGGGCGGGACTCCCAATGAGCAGTTCTTC; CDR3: CASRPGGTPNEQFF
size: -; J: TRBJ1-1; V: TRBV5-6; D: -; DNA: TGTGCCAGCAGCTTTTCGACAGGCACTGAAGCTTTCTTT; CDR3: CASSFSTGTEAFF
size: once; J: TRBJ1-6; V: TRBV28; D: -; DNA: TGTGCCAGCAGTTTCGGCTCCTATAATTCACCCCTCCACTTT; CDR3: CASSFGSYNSPLHF
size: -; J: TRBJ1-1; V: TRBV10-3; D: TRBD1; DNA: TGTGCCATCACCGGACAGGGGGCCAGTGAAGCTTTCTTT; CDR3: CAITGQGASEAFF
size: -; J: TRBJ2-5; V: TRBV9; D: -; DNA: TGTGCCAGCAGCGTAGCAGTTAGTTTAACGGAGACCCAGTACTTC; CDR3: CASSVAVSLTETQYF
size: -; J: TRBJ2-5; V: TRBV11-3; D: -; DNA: TGTGCCAGCAGCTTGGACAGTGGGGAGACCCAGTACTTC; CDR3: CASSLDSGETQYF
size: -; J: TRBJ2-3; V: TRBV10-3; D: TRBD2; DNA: TGTGCCATCAGGGTTAGCGGGAGTACAGATACGCAGTATTTT; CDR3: CAIRVSGSTDTQYF